The 5 T cell receptor beta chains given below trace back to one sample, sequenced in a study of T cell repertoires in cytomegalovirus infection. TCRdb re-called the reads with MiXCR, one entry per CDR3 protein. Of 630,000 or so distinct CDR3 sequences in the sample, roughly 24% are singletons; the top ten hold 6.5% to 10%. Material for sequencing was CD8+ T cells from PBMCs. These receptors were obtained from a human donor in good health (CMV status not recorded). Some clones in this sample may be carry-over from other donors' samples.

This clonotype came up many times. The V gene is TRBV7-2, the J gene TRBJ2-1, with 12 bases matching TRBD1. Germline trimming cut 7 bases from V and 10 bases from J; bases unmatched to any gene: 11. The germline V gene has CDR1 SGHTA and CDR2 FQGNSA. The CDR3 sequence is 15 residues long. Written as DNA, the CDR3 is TGTGCCAGCACCCGGGCGGGACAGGGGGCATGGGAGCAGTTCTTC. This sequence encodes CASTRAGQGAWEQFF.

V is TRBV7-9 and J is TRBJ2-5; 8 nucleotides line up with TRBD1. The CDR3 covers 15 residues. Germline CDR1 reads SEHNR; CDR2 reads FQNEAQ (reference sequence). V was clipped by 4 bases and J by 2 bases; unmatched bases: 6. In nucleotides, the CDR3 is TGTGCCAGCAGCTCATTAGACAGGGGTCAAGAGACCCAGTACTTC. This translates into CASSSLDRGQETQYF.

This clonotype was seen a handful of times. The CDR3 DNA reads as TGTGCCAGCAGGCCTCCGGGACCGAGGGTTCACACCGGGGAGCTGTTTTTT. Its protein is CASRPPGPRVHTGELFF. The chain recombines TRBV12-3 or TRBV12-4 with TRBJ2-2, with D perhaps assigned TRBD1 or TRBD2 (5 bases each). V lost 6 bases, J lost 3 bases, and 20 bases lay in between. CDR3 length: 17 amino acids.

The V gene is TRBV10-3, the J gene TRBJ1-1; D not resolved. The length of the CDR3 is 15 residues. V lost 3 bases to trimming and J lost 3 bases, with 14 bases between them. Looked up from germline, CDR1 is ENHRY and CDR2 is SYGVKD. For the CDR3, the DNA is TGTGCCATCAGTGACAGGCGGCCGCGTGACACTGAAGCTTTCTTT. Translation: CAISDRRPRDTEAFF.

J is TRBJ1-2 and V is TRBV2, with 9 bases that match TRBD1. This CDR3 is 15 amino acids long. The trim removed 0 bases at V and 6 bases at J, leaving 5 bases unmatched. CDR1 and CDR2 from the germline V gene are SNHLY and FYNNEI. The DNA of the CDR3 is TGTGCCAGCAGTGAAGCGCTTGGGACAGGGCATGGCTACACCTTC. This gives the protein CASSEALGTGHGYTF.